This T cell receptor beta chain was sequenced for a study of siplizumab effects on memory and regulatory T cells. General observations from the study: The diversity of naive T cells seemed greater than that of memory cells, and their alloresponse contribution seemed major.

The table came from immunoSEQ multiplex PCR; TCRdb's copy has only in-frame clones and leaves some out. Found here are approximately 91,000 clones, 85% to 95% of them singletons; the top ten hold approximately 17%. Trimming shortened V by 3 bases and J by 1 base, and 9 bases separated the two germline ends. The germline V gene has CDR1 PRHDT and CDR2 FYEKMQ (reference sequence). This CDR3 has 14 residues. With respect to this clone: What it recognizes is unknown.

Sequencing was done on a sample of CD8+ T cells sorted from blood. The J gene is TRBJ2-5, the V gene TRBV13; unclear D gene. The sequence was obtained from a human donor in good health. CDR3 DNA sequence: TGTGCCAGCAGCTTGGGTGAAACCCAAGAGACCCAGTACTTC. Encoded protein: CASSLGETQETQYF. Drawing the rest from reference TRBV13 and TRBJ2-5, the complete variable domain is AAGVIQSPRHLIKEKRETATLKCYPIPRHDTVYWYQQGPGQDPQFLISFYEKMQSDKGSIPDRFSAQQFSDYHSELNMSSLELGDSALYFCASSLGETQETQYFGPGTRLLVL.